This T cell receptor (beta chain) was found in a study of cytomegalovirus exposure and HLA in healthy donors. The CDR3 is 13 amino acids. Trimming cost V 4 bases and J 5 bases, with 12 bases left between them. CDR1 is SQVTM and CDR2 is ANQGSEA in the germline V gene. General study findings and limits: Associated with HLA alleles at 0.05 false discovery rate in a later analysis were 16,951 TCR beta sequences.

PCR amplification relied on 60 Vbeta primers (plus 13 Jbeta primers). Assay: immunoSEQ multiplex PCR; the TCRdb copy retains only in-frame clones and omits some. The sample holds under 200,000 clones; roughly 71% are singletons and the top ten take about 2.7%. As for this clone: Its antigen is unidentified.

The chain joins TRBV29-1 to TRBJ1-5; no definite D call. The TCR was taken from a woman aged 45-65 years in good health and CMV-seropositive. Source material: PBMCs. The CDR3 here is CSVGEIGDQPQHF. The DNA for the CDR3 is TGCAGCGTTGGAGAGATCGGGGATCAGCCCCAGCATTTT.